This TCR beta chain is from a study of T cell changes during pregnancy in multiple sclerosis. Germline CDR1 and CDR2: SGHVS and FNYEAQ. The CDR3 consists of 17 residues. V was clipped by 3 bases and J by 1 base; unmatched bases: 9. TCRdb's copy holds only in-frame clones and misses some; the assay was immunoSEQ multiplex PCR. The table includes tens of thousands of clones, almost 95% detected once. The receptor was derived from a female donor in good health, enrolled as a control in a pregnancy study. The V call is TRBV7-6, the J call TRBJ2-1, with TRBD1 identical over 7 bases. The material was CD8+ T cells from peripheral blood mononuclear cells, obtained in the third trimester of pregnancy. The CDR3 is CASSLAEGQFSYNEQFF. DNA of the CDR3: TGTGCCAGCAGCTTGGCCGAGGGACAGTTTTCCTACAATGAGCAGTTCTTC.